Here is one T cell receptor beta chain with its context. Its antigen is currently not known. No base quality information exists; no much larger clone differs at one position. This sample is part of a study of CD8+ T cells in alopecia areata (dated by TCRdb to between 2018 and 2020). Study-level background: Treated patients were enrolled in an open-label pilot trial of oral tofacitinib at 5 to 10 mg twice daily for moderate-to-severe alopecia areata. Clonality in the scalp was compared among normal scalp (n=4), patchy alopecia areata scalp (n=8), and alopecia totalis/universalis scalp (n=8). Tofacitinib-treated patients had biopsies at baseline and at 4 and 24 weeks of treatment, with a later scalp biopsy in several patients. High-throughput TCRbeta sequencing was used to examine T cell clonal expansion in alopecia areata in both the C3H/HeJ mouse model and human patients. RNA was obtained with the PAXgene miRNA kit for fixed scalp, the miRNeasy kit for PBMCs, and the RNeasy kit for mouse skin. Patients received tofacitinib for 6 to 18 months and were then followed off drug for 6 months to check for delayed response and recurrence. Amplification of TCRbeta CDR3 regions was done by immunoSEQ multiplex PCR using 35 Vbeta forward primers and 13 Jbeta reverse primers. Disease severity in treated patients was measured with the SALT score, which quantifies the percentage of affected scalp surface area. On the human side, TCRbeta sequencing was run on scalp tissue and on sorted CD4+ and CD8+ peripheral blood T cells from healthy controls and from alopecia areata patients with either patchy or totalis/universalis disease. The paper as a whole reports these results and caveats: Unlike mouse skin, which is dominated by gammadelta T cells, normal human skin has resident alphabeta T cells that are also sequenced, and this complicates analysis of the scalp TCR repertoire. During tofacitinib treatment, many expanded lesional clones stuck around in both scalp and blood, and this persistence may partly explain why relapse happens after treatment is stopped. The treated cohort was small, with a single nonresponder, so links between baseline CD8+ expansion and response need larger studies. TCR sequences shared between patients were less clear than in mice, possibly partly because of HLA diversity in the patient population. With tofacitinib, both scalp clonality and the number of expanded CD8+ clones among the top 100 scalp clones went down significantly. Lesional scalp, especially in alopecia totalis/universalis, showed higher clonality and more expanded CD8+ clones than normal scalp, suggesting antigenic drive.

Read against the paper, the sample's treatment or condition label means: oral pan-JAK inhibitor, 5-10 mg twice daily. Peripheral blood and lesional scalp punch biopsies were obtained from patients with alopecia areata. PBMCs were isolated by density centrifugation and stained for CD3, CD4 and CD8, and CD4+ and CD8+ T cells were sorted on a FACSAria. Preparation of the library involved the immunoSEQ multiplex PCR assay. RNA was extracted from all samples and reverse transcribed into cDNA as template for TCR sequencing. SuperScript III was used to make first-strand cDNA, primed with a 2:1 mix of oligo-dT and random hexamers. A synthetic immune receptor repertoire was used to assess amplification bias, and residual bias was removed computationally. The source study handled its data this way. After raw reads were preprocessed to remove errors, the CDR3 was defined following IMGT conventions as running from the conserved cysteine to phenylalanine. To get clonality, Shannon entropy was normalized by log2 of the number of productive unique TCRs and the result was subtracted from 1. CD4 or CD8 identity of scalp clones was inferred by cross-referencing scalp TCRbeta sequences with sorted blood CD4 and CD8 repertoires. What TCRdb holds here is the immuneACCESS table cut down to in-frame rearrangements. Part of the clones is not present; checked against another copy, under half of the missing clones reflect an unresolved V gene, and the others are unexplained. V and J calls and clone size are those listed in that table; D and trimming were worked out from the DNA. Counted in this sample were more than 90,000 clones; just under 60% of them appeared once. Together, the top ten hold over 15% of the sample.

The sequencing used CD8+ T cells sorted from blood, collected around week 55, from a patient treated with tofacitinib. This sequence originates from a human donor with alopecia areata.

The CDR3 region has the sequence CASSSLGQGTGHTF. Here is the DNA: TGTGCCAGCAGCTCCCTCGGACAGGGCACCGGGCACACCTTC. In this chain, TRBV13 is recombined with TRBJ1-2; 8 junctional bases match TRBD1. CDR1 and CDR2 were assigned from the germline V gene (reference sequence) as PRHDT and FYEKMQ. The CDR3 has 14 amino acids, counting the end cysteine and phenylalanine. Just CDR3 DNA is preserved here, 42 bases in frame from base 1. The junction shows trimming of 4 bases on V and 12 bases on J, and the gene matches do not reach 13 bases of it.